The clone carrying this TCR beta chain showed up just once. Germline V gene sequence: CDR1 SNHLY, CDR2 FYNNEI. The CDR3 has 10 amino acids. With 6 bases removed from V and 8 bases from J, the gap between germline ends came to 7 bases. This entry belongs to a study of blood T cell repertoires in COVID-19. Study in general: Samples of COVID-19 (acute and convalescent) were obtained from the United States, Italy and Spain.

Seattle patient enrollment occurred during active infection, with longitudinal follow-up thereafter. How the authors handled the data: Reference gene primer amplification gave estimated nucleated cell counts. Using immunoSEQ multiplex PCR, the repertoire was profiled, and TCRdb retains in-frame clones only, with some absent. D and trimming come from the DNA, and the V and J calls and clone size come from that table. The table shows 250,000 to 400,000 clones, with around 88% occurring only once. Sequenced material: peripheral blood. This chain uses TRBV2 with TRBJ1-1; D gene unclear. This TCR came from a woman aged 30 to 39 with COVID-19, enrolled during active disease. CDR3: CASRMGEAFF. In DNA, the CDR3 is TGTGCCAGCAGAATGGGCGAAGCTTTCTTT.